This entry concerns a single T cell receptor (beta chain). This sample is drawn from a study of cytomegalovirus exposure and HLA in healthy donors. 60 Vbeta and 13 Jbeta primers were used in PCR. Only in-frame clones appear in the TCRdb table, and some are missing; sequencing was by immunoSEQ multiplex PCR. The sample has about 150,000 clones; approximately 91% are singletons. This TCR was recovered from a woman in her 40s in good health and CMV-seronegative. Sequenced: PBMCs.

The CDR3 spells CASSYSRDRTNTIYF. CDR3 sequence (DNA): TGTGCCAGCAGTTACTCCCGGGACAGAACTAACACCATATATTTT. This rearrangement joins TRBV6-5 to TRBJ1-3; 7 bases are shared with TRBD1. Unmatched junction bases numbered 6, after V lost 0 bases and J lost 7 bases. Germline-derived CDR1 and CDR2 are MNHEY and SVGAGI. The CDR3 loop spans 15 amino acids.